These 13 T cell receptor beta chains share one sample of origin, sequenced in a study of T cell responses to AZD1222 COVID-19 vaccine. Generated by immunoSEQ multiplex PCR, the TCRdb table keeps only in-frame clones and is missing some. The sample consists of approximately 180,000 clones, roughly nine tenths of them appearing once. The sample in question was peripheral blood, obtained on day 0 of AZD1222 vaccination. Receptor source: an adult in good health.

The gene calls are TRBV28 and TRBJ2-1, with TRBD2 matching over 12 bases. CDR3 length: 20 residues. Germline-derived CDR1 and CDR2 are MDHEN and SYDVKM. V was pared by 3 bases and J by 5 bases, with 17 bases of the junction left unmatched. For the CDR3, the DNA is TGTGCCAGCAGTTTTCCCCTCTTTCTAGCGGGAGGGCTGCCCGACAATGAGCAGTTCTTC. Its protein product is CASSFPLFLAGGLPDNEQFF.

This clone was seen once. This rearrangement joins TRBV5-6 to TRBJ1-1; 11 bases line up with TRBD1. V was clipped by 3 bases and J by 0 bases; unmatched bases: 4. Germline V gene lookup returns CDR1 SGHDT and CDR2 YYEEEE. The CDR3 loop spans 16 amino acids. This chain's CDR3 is CASSWGQGVVNTEAFF. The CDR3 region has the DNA TGTGCCAGCAGCTGGGGACAGGGGGTTGTGAACACTGAAGCTTTCTTT.

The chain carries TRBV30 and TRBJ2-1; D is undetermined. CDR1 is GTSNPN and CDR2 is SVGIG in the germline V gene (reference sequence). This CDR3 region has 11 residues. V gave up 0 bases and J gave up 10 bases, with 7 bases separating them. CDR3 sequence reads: CAWSVIGEQFF. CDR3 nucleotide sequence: TGTGCCTGGAGTGTAATAGGGGAGCAGTTCTTC. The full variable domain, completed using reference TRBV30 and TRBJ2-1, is SQTIHQWPATLVQPVGSPLSLECTVEGTSNPNLYWYRQAAGRGLQLLFYSVGIGQISSEVPQNLSASRPQDRQFILSSKKLLLSDSGFYLCAWSVIGEQFFGPGTRLTVL.

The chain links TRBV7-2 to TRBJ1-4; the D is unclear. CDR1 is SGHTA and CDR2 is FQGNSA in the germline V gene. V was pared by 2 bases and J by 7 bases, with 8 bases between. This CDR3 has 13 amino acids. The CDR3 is CASSLNEREKLFF. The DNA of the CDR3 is TGTGCCAGCAGCTTAAATGAGCGTGAAAAACTGTTTTTT.

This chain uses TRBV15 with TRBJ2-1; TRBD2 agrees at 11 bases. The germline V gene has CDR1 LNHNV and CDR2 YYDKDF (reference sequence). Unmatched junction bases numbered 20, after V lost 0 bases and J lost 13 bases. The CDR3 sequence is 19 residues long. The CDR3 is CATSRDGGIAGGPSSVQFF. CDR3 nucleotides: TGTGCCACCAGCAGAGATGGGGGGATAGCGGGAGGGCCCAGCTCGGTCCAGTTCTTC. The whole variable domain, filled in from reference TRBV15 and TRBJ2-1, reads DAMVIQNPRYQVTQFGKPVTLSCSQTLNHNVMYWYQQKSSQAPKLLFHYYDKDFNNEADTPDNFQSRRPNTSFCFLDIRSPGLGDTAMYLCATSRDGGIAGGPSSVQFFGPGTRLTVL.

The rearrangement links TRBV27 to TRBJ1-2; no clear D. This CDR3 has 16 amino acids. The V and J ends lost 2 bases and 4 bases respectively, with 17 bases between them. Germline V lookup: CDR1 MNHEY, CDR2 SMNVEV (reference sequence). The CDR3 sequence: CASSLIIGQAVYGYTF. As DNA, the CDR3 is TGTGCCAGCAGTTTAATCATAGGTCAGGCTGTCTATGGCTACACCTTC.

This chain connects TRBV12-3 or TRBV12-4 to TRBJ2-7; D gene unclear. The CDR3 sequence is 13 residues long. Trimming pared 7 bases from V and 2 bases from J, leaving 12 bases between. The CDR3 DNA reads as TGTGCCAGCACCAAAGGGTTCCCCTACGAGCAGTACTTC. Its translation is CASTKGFPYEQYF.

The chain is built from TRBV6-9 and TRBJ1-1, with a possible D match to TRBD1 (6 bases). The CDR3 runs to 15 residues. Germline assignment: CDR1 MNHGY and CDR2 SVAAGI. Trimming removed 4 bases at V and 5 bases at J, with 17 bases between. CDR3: CASSCFGGGRTEAFF. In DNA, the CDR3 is TGTGCCAGCAGTTGCTTCGGTGGGGGGCGGACTGAAGCTTTCTTT.

For the CDR3, the DNA is TGTGCCAGTAGTATGCGTCAGCCCAATCAGCCCCAGCATTTT. This codes for CASSMRQPNQPQHF. The chain employs TRBV19 and TRBJ1-5, with D hard to call. Germline V gene lookup returns CDR1 LNHDA and CDR2 SQIVND (reference sequence). The CDR3 is 14 residues long. V shed 3 bases and J shed 3 bases, with 9 bases lying between them.

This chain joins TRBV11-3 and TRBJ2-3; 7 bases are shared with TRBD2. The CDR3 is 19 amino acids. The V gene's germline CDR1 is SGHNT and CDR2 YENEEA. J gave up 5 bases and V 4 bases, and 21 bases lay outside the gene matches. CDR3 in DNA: TGTGCCAGCAGCTCGGGGGAGGGGAGGGCCCGGGCCATAAGAGATACGCAGTATTTT. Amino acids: CASSSGEGRARAIRDTQYF.

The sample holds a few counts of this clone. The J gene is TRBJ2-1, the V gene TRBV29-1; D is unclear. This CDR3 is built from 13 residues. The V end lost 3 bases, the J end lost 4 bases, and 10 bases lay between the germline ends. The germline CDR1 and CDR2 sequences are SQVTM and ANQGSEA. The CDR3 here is CSVDSSSYNEQFF. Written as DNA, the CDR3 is TGCAGCGTTGATTCGTCTTCATACAATGAGCAGTTCTTC.

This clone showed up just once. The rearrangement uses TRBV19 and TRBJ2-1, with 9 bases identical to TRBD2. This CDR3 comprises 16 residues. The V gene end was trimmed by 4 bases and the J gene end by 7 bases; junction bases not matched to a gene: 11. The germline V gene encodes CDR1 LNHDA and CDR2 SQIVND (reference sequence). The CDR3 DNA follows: TGTGCCAGTAGTAGGTTGGCGGGAGGGCGAGAAAATGAGCAGTTCTTC. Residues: CASSRLAGGRENEQFF.

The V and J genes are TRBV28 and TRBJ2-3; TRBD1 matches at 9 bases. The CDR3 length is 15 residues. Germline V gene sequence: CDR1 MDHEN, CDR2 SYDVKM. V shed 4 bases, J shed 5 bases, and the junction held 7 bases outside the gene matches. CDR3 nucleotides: TGTGCCAGCAGTTCTCCGGGACAGGGAAAAGATACGCAGTATTTT. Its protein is CASSSPGQGKDTQYF.